Below, 17 T cell receptor beta chains from the same sample are listed, as sequenced in a study of T-cell memory formation after mild COVID-19. Each CDR3 protein gets one entry after TCRdb re-called the 5' RACE reads with MiXCR. This table holds approximately 580,000 distinct CDR3 sequences, roughly 20% found once. Sequences were obtained from PBMCs or a T cell subset sorted from them (not recorded which). The receptors were gathered from an adult woman who had mild COVID-19 (a few samples of this study predate the infection). Cell type and time point are not known.

V and J are TRBV4-1 and TRBJ1-2, with TRBD1 as a possible D gene (5 bases). CDR1 is MGHRA, CDR2 YSYEKL, per germline. Trimming left V 4 bases short and J 0 bases short, with 15 bases between. The CDR3 is 16 amino acids. CDR3 amino acids: CASSPSLTATNYGYTF. CDR3 nucleotides: TGCGCCAGCAGCCCCTCGCTGACAGCGACTAACTATGGCTACACCTTC.

This clonotype appeared a few times. The chain uses TRBV18 and TRBJ1-5; 8 nucleotides agree with TRBD1. In germline, CDR1 is KGHSH, CDR2 LQKENI. The CDR3 is 14 residues long. Losses at the gene ends were 4 bases for V and 5 bases for J; bases not matched to a gene: 4. The DNA for the CDR3 is TGTGCCAGCTCACAACAGGGGGGTGATCAGCCCCAGCATTTT. Its protein is CASSQQGGDQPQHF.

This clonotype was observed many times. The chain recombines TRBV5-1 with TRBJ2-7, with 11 bases identical to TRBD2. This CDR3 contains 15 residues. V was clipped by 2 bases and J by 3 bases; unmatched bases: 4. Germline V gene sequence: CDR1 SGHRS, CDR2 YFSETQ. CDR3 in DNA: TGCGCCAGCAGCTTCGGGACTAGCGGTAACTACGAGCAGTACTTC. Translating it yields CASSFGTSGNYEQYF.

This clonotype has a count of ten or more. V is TRBV19 and J is TRBJ2-6, with D maybe TRBD1 (6 bases). Germline-derived CDR1 and CDR2 are LNHDA and SQIVND (reference sequence). This CDR3 region has 12 residues. V was pared by 7 bases and J by 12 bases, with 13 bases between. In nucleotides, the CDR3 is TGTGCCAGTAAAGCCAGGGGCTTCGTCCTGACTTTC. Translation: CASKARGFVLTF.

This clonotype was found a few times. The chain links TRBV12-3 or TRBV12-4 to TRBJ1-1; TRBD1 is a possible D gene (6 bases). V was pared by 9 bases and J by 4 bases, with 12 bases between. The CDR3 consists of 12 residues. CDR3 bases: TGTGCCAGTCTACAGGGAGGCACTGAAGCTTTCTTT. This translates into CASLQGGTEAFF.

This rearrangement joins TRBV7-9 to TRBJ1-2; unclear D gene. Trimming stripped 3 bases from V and 0 bases from J, with 8 bases between. The CDR3 is made up of 14 amino acids. Looked up from germline, CDR1 is SEHNR and CDR2 is FQNEAQ (reference sequence). CDR3 in amino acids: CASSFLTANYGYTF. Here the CDR3 DNA reads TGTGCCAGCAGCTTCCTTACCGCTAACTATGGCTACACCTTC.

This clonotype was counted a few times. The chain recombines TRBV9 with TRBJ2-1; the D gene is possibly TRBD2 (5 bases). Germline CDR1 is SGDLS and CDR2 is YYNGEE. The CDR3 runs to 17 residues. Trimming took 3 bases from V and 8 from J, leaving 24 bases between them. The CDR3 sequence is CASSDTRGGLAGDEQFF. In DNA form, the CDR3 reads TGTGCCAGCAGCGACACCCGGGGTGGGCTAGCTGGGGATGAGCAGTTCTTC.

There are a few counts of this clonotype. This chain joins TRBV6-2 or TRBV6-3 and TRBJ1-4; the match to TRBD1 covers 7 bases. Germline CDR1 reads MNHEY; CDR2 reads SVGEGT. V shed 6 bases, J shed 7 bases, and the junction held 8 bases outside the gene matches. The CDR3 length is 14 residues. The CDR3 loop reads CASSPRGTVEKLFF. The CDR3 DNA is TGTGCCAGCAGCCCGCGCGGGACAGTTGAAAAACTGTTTTTT.

This clonotype was seen a few times. The chain joins TRBV9 to TRBJ1-3; D remains ambiguous. The CDR3 spans 15 residues. The V and J ends lost 4 bases and 1 base respectively, with 12 bases between them. Germline V gene data show CDR1 as SGDLS and CDR2 as YYNGEE. The CDR3 sequence: CASSLSAGSGNTIYF. Written as DNA, the CDR3 is TGTGCCAGCAGCTTAAGTGCGGGGTCTGGAAACACCATATATTTT.

This chain links TRBV6-2 or TRBV6-3 with TRBJ1-4, with D hard to call. Germline CDR1 MNHEY, CDR2 SVGEGT. The CDR3 spans 14 residues. V lost 5 bases, J lost 11 bases, and 18 bases lay in between. The CDR3 nucleotides are TGTGCCAGCAGTCGGACCAATATCGCAGTGAAACTGTTTTTT. Translation: CASSRTNIAVKLFF.

This chain connects TRBV12-3 or TRBV12-4 to TRBJ2-5; no clear D gene. The V end lost 2 bases, the J end lost 6 bases, and 10 bases lay between the germline ends. The CDR3 is 13 residues long. CDR3 in amino acids: CASSLRQIQTQYF. The DNA for the CDR3 is TGTGCCAGCAGTTTACGGCAAATCCAGACCCAGTACTTC.

The genes are TRBV12-3 or TRBV12-4 and TRBJ1-1; a possible D gene is TRBD1 (5 bases). This CDR3 comprises 16 residues. V lost 3 bases to trimming and J lost 4 bases, with 18 bases between them. CDR3 sequence reads: CASSFPYRYDGTEAFF. CDR3 DNA: TGTGCCAGCAGTTTCCCATACAGGTACGACGGCACTGAAGCTTTCTTT.

This clonotype has a handful of counts. The gene calls are TRBV12-3 or TRBV12-4 and TRBJ1-1; 10 bases line up with TRBD1. The CDR3 consists of 15 residues. J was trimmed by 5 bases and V by 5 bases; bases with no gene match: 8. In nucleotides, the CDR3 is TGTGCCAGCAGTCTTTGGACAGGGGGTCTTACTGAAGCTTTCTTT. Its translation is CASSLWTGGLTEAFF.

The CDR3, as DNA: TGTGCCTGGAGGGGGGGCCCGGGCCCTCAGGAGCAGTACTTC. Its translation: CAWRGGPGPQEQYF. The chain links TRBV30 to TRBJ2-7; D assignment may be TRBD1 or TRBD2 (6 bases each). Deletions cut 3 bases from V and 7 bases from J, with 19 bases between. This CDR3 is built from 14 residues. Germline V gene data show CDR1 as GTSNPN and CDR2 as SVGIG (reference sequence).

This clonotype was recorded many times. The chain links TRBV24-1 to TRBJ2-1; no reliable D call. Looked up from germline, CDR1 is KGHDR and CDR2 is SFDVKD. V was trimmed by 4 bases and J by 4 bases, leaving 10 bases between them. This CDR3 has 14 residues. The CDR3 sequence: CATSDGSEYNEQFF. CDR3 nucleotides: TGTGCCACCAGTGACGGATCGGAGTACAATGAGCAGTTCTTC.

The chain carries TRBV11-3 and TRBJ2-7; 7 positions agree with TRBD1. Trimming took 4 bases from V and 2 from J; bases not matched to a gene: 8. Germline V CDR1 and CDR2: SGHNT, YENEEA. The CDR3 loop spans 15 amino acids. CDR3 in DNA: TGTGCCAGCAGCTCACCGGGACAGTCGACCTACGAGCAGTACTTC. Encoded protein: CASSSPGQSTYEQYF.

Only a few counts were recorded for this clonotype. The J gene is TRBJ1-2, the V gene TRBV5-1; D is possibly TRBD1 (6 bases). Germline V CDR1 and CDR2: SGHRS, YFSETQ. CDR3 length: 15 amino acids. Trimming took 5 bases from V and 2 from J, leaving 16 bases between them. The CDR3 region is CASSQNPGTNYGYTF. Written as DNA, the CDR3 is TGCGCCAGCAGTCAAAATCCAGGGACAAACTATGGCTACACCTTC.